This T cell receptor beta chain was sequenced during a study of control samples from healthy donors and cancer patients. Some clones are missing from TCRdb's copy, which holds only in-frame ones; the method was immunoSEQ multiplex PCR. The data contain some 150,000 clones, approximately 92% of them singletons. This clonotype originated in a young man in good health. Sequenced: blood.

CDR3 sequence: CASSSFGGANQPQHF. The CDR3 bases are TGTGCCAGCAGTTCTTTTGGGGGCGCGAATCAGCCCCAGCATTTT. The V call is TRBV6-5, the J call TRBJ1-5, with D possibly being TRBD1 (6 bases). Germline V CDR1 and CDR2: MNHEY, SVGAGI. The CDR3 extends over 15 amino acids. Trimming removed 4 bases from V and 4 bases from J, with 14 bases in between.